These 26 T cell receptor beta chains were sequenced from one sample in a study of shared clonotypes between healthy human individuals. Profiling relied on immunoSEQ multiplex PCR, and the TCRdb table lists in-frame clones only, not all of them. Among about 2 million clones listed, just under 95% were seen once. Naivety among CD8 cells was defined by CD45RO negativity and positive CCR7 selection, thereby excluding terminally differentiated effector memory CD45RA+ cells. Input material: naive CD8+ T cells sorted from blood. These receptors were obtained from a young man in good health.

The chain combines TRBV7-9 with TRBJ2-7; TRBD1 aligns across 9 bases. The CDR3 spans 15 residues. Germline trimming cut 5 bases from V and 3 bases from J; bases unmatched to any gene: 8. The germline gives CDR1 SEHNR, CDR2 FQNEAQ (reference sequence). As DNA, the CDR3 is TGTGCCAGCAGCCCGCACCGGGACAGGGACTACGAGCAGTACTTC. It translates to CASSPHRDRDYEQYF.

V usage is TRBV4-1 and J usage is TRBJ2-7; D gene ambiguous. CDR1 and CDR2 from the germline V gene are MGHRA and YSYEKL. The ends were cut back, 3 bases at V and 1 base at J, with 10 bases in the middle. The CDR3 has 14 residues. The CDR3 here is CASSHDTESYEQYF. The CDR3 region has the DNA TGCGCCAGCAGCCATGATACAGAGTCCTACGAGCAGTACTTC.

The chain couples TRBV7-2 to TRBJ2-3; D remains ambiguous. Between the trimmed V and J ends, which lost 3 bases and 4 bases, there was a span of 8 bases. The CDR3 has 13 residues. The germline gives CDR1 SGHTA, CDR2 FQGNSA. CDR3 coding DNA: TGTGCCAGCAGCTTGACGGATTCAGATACGCAGTATTTT. Translation gives CASSLTDSDTQYF.

To note about this clone: One junction end disagrees with the germline gene, perhaps due to a read error. The chain links TRBV7-9 to TRBJ1-1, with no clear D. CDR3 size: 9 residues. CDR1 and CDR2 from the germline V gene are SEHNR and FQNEAQ (reference sequence). The CDR3 coding sequence is TGTGCCAGCAGCTCAAGACCTCTCTTT. Protein sequence: CASSSRPLF.

V usage is TRBV11-2 and J usage is TRBJ1-1; D is ambiguous. The CDR3 contains 14 residues. With 0 bases removed from V and 1 base from J, the gap between germline ends came to 6 bases. Germline loops: CDR1 SGHAT, CDR2 FQNNGV. The CDR3 region has the DNA TGTGCCAGCAGCTTAGACCCCGGGAACACTGAAGCTTTCTTT. Its translation is CASSLDPGNTEAFF.

J is TRBJ2-7 and V is TRBV11-2; D unclear. Germline CDR1 reads SGHAT; CDR2 reads FQNNGV. Deletions cut 0 bases from V and 6 bases from J, with 6 bases between. The CDR3 runs 12 residues. The CDR3 coding sequence is TGTGCCAGCAGCTTAGAACAGACCGAGCAGTACTTC. Its protein is CASSLEQTEQYF.

The J gene is TRBJ2-7, the V gene TRBV27; D is possibly TRBD1 (6 bases). The V end was cut by 4 bases, the J end by 5 bases, with 18 bases between. Germline values: CDR1 MNHEY, CDR2 SMNVEV (reference sequence). This CDR3 contains 15 residues. CDR3 nucleotide sequence: TGTGCCAGCAGTTCCCCGGGCAGGGGTATGGACGAGCAGTACTTC. Amino acid sequence: CASSSPGRGMDEQYF.

The chain recombines TRBV28 with TRBJ2-5, with TRBD2 identical over 13 bases. Germline CDR1 is MDHEN and CDR2 is SYDVKM. V trimming: 2 bases; J trimming: 5 bases; junction bases outside the gene matches: 14. This CDR3 region has 19 residues. CDR3 sequence (DNA): TGTGCCAGCAGTTTAGCGACAGGGGCTGGGACTAGCGGGGCTGAGACCCAGTACTTC. Translation: CASSLATGAGTSGAETQYF.

Details on this clone: Other nucleotide sequences in the sample specify the same CDR3. This chain joins TRBV6-6 and TRBJ1-2, with 7 bases fitting TRBD1. CDR3 size: 14 residues. The germline V gene has CDR1 MNHNY and CDR2 SVGAGI (reference sequence). J was trimmed by 3 bases and V by 0 bases; bases with no gene match: 1. CDR3 protein: CASSYSGTDYGYTF. The CDR3 coding sequence is TGTGCCAGCAGTTACTCTGGGACAGACTATGGCTACACCTTC.

V and J are TRBV29-1 and TRBJ1-2; D might be TRBD1 (6 bases). Trimming cost V 7 bases and J 3 bases, with 15 bases left between them. The V gene's germline CDR1 is SQVTM and CDR2 ANQGSEA. This CDR3 is 13 amino acids long. CDR3 DNA: TGCAGCGCCGGGGACGGGGGCCACTATGGCTACACCTTC. Translation: CSAGDGGHYGYTF.

The gene calls are TRBV6-1 and TRBJ1-5, with D possibly being TRBD1 (5 bases). V was shortened by 2 bases and J by 4 bases, with 18 bases between the two germline ends. CDR1 and CDR2 from the germline V gene are MNHNS and SASEGT. The CDR3 contains 17 residues. DNA of the CDR3: TGTGCCAGCAGTGAATGGGACTCCGTTAAGGGGAATCAGCCCCAGCATTTT. Its translation: CASSEWDSVKGNQPQHF.

J is TRBJ2-7 and V is TRBV6-5, with 8 bases lining up with TRBD2. Trimming took 0 bases from V and 5 from J; bases not matched to a gene: 6. This CDR3 region has 15 residues. Germline V gene sequence: CDR1 MNHEY, CDR2 SVGAGI. CDR3 protein: CASSYSTGGGNEQYF. CDR3 coding DNA: TGTGCCAGCAGTTACTCAACGGGAGGGGGGAACGAGCAGTACTTC.

The chain combines TRBV2 with TRBJ2-1, with TRBD2 as a possible D gene (5 bases). V lost 10 bases to trimming and J lost 8 bases, with 12 bases between them. This CDR3 has 11 amino acids. Per the germline V gene, CDR1 is SNHLY and CDR2 is FYNNEI. CDR3 amino acids: CANREGDEQFF. CDR3 bases: TGTGCCAACCGGGAAGGAGATGAGCAGTTCTTC.

V and J are TRBV4-3 and TRBJ2-3; D not resolved. The germline V gene has CDR1 LGHNA and CDR2 YSLEER. The CDR3 has 16 residues. Trimming took 0 bases from V and 3 from J, leaving 13 bases between them. The CDR3: CASSQDWGSSTDTQYF. The DNA for the CDR3 is TGCGCCAGCAGCCAAGATTGGGGTAGTAGTACAGATACGCAGTATTTT.

The chain carries TRBV7-9 and TRBJ2-4, with D unclear. The CDR3 length is 13 residues. Germline V gene lookup returns CDR1 SEHNR and CDR2 FQNEAQ (reference sequence). Deletions cut 5 bases from V and 2 bases from J, with 7 bases between. The CDR3 here is CASSPLSKNIQYF. In nucleotides, the CDR3 is TGTGCCAGCAGCCCCTTATCCAAAAACATTCAGTACTTC.

The rearrangement links TRBV6-6 to TRBJ1-2; a possible D gene is TRBD1 (5 bases). Germline loops: CDR1 MNHNY, CDR2 SVGAGI (reference sequence). CDR3 length: 14 residues. V lost 6 bases to trimming and J lost 4 bases, with 15 bases between them. The CDR3 bases are TGTGCCAGCAGATCTCCCGACAGTTCCTATGGCTACACCTTC. The encoded protein is CASRSPDSSYGYTF.

The rearrangement joins TRBV9 to TRBJ1-2; no clear D gene. The length of the CDR3 is 13 residues. V lost 0 bases and J 8 bases, leaving 11 bases between the germline ends. From germline, CDR1 is SGDLS and CDR2 YYNGEE. CDR3 in amino acids: CASSVGGPWGYTF. CDR3 nucleotides: TGTGCCAGCAGCGTAGGAGGGCCCTGGGGCTACACCTTC.

V gene TRBV5-4 combines with J gene TRBJ2-7, with no clear D. Germline loops: CDR1 SGHNT, CDR2 YYREEE (reference sequence). V dropped 5 bases and J dropped 1 base, with 10 bases sitting between them. The CDR3 covers 13 residues. The DNA for the CDR3 is TGTGCCAGCAGGTTCGGCGGATCCTACGAGCAGTACTTC. It yields the protein CASRFGGSYEQYF.

The J gene is TRBJ2-7, the V gene TRBV13; 7 positions agree with TRBD1. With V trimmed by 5 bases and J by 7 bases, 17 bases remained unmatched. Germline CDR1 and CDR2: PRHDT and FYEKMQ (reference sequence). The CDR3 is 16 amino acids. The CDR3 nucleotides read TGTGCCAGCAGCACTCGGACAGGAGTAAGGGCTGGGGAGCAGTACTTC. It encodes CASSTRTGVRAGEQYF.

The chain recombines TRBV7-9 with TRBJ2-3; a possible D gene is TRBD2 (7 bases). The ends were cut back, 1 base at V and 3 bases at J, with 23 bases in the middle. Germline V gene lookup returns CDR1 SEHNR and CDR2 FQNEAQ (reference sequence). The length of the CDR3 is 19 residues. CDR3 DNA: TGTGCCAGCAGCTTAGGCGCCCCGATGGGGGGGCCTCAGACAGATACGCAGTATTTT. It translates to CASSLGAPMGGPQTDTQYF.

The chain has TRBV7-2 and TRBJ2-3; D may be TRBD2 (6 bases). This CDR3 has 16 residues. V lost 2 bases and J lost 0, with 12 bases in between. Germline lookup yields CDR1 SGHTA and CDR2 FQGNSA. CDR3 DNA sequence: TGTGCCAGCAGCTTATGGCCGGGAGAGAGCACAGATACGCAGTATTTT. Amino acids: CASSLWPGESTDTQYF.

The chain is built from TRBV6-6 and TRBJ1-3; tentatively, D is TRBD1 (5 bases). The CDR3 is 13 residues long. V gave up 11 bases and J gave up 6 bases, with 17 bases separating them. Looked up from germline, CDR1 is MNHNY and CDR2 is SVGAGI (reference sequence). CDR3 in amino acids: CAVLRTSENTIYF. CDR3 DNA: TGTGCCGTCCTAAGGACATCGGAAAACACCATATATTTT.

The CDR3 DNA is TGTGCCATCAGTGAGTCAGTACAGGGGCCCTACGAGCAGTACTTC. Translation: CAISESVQGPYEQYF. V and J are TRBV10-3 and TRBJ2-7, with 7 bases aligning to TRBD1. CDR3 length equals 15 residues. The V and J ends lost 0 bases and 2 bases, in that order; junction bases with no gene match: 4. Looked up from germline, CDR1 is ENHRY and CDR2 is SYGVKD.

The chain is built from TRBV5-4 and TRBJ2-4; 7 bases fit TRBD1. J gave up 8 bases and V 1 base, and 12 bases lay outside the gene matches. Germline V gene data show CDR1 as SGHNT and CDR2 as YYREEE (reference sequence). The CDR3 sequence is 16 residues long. In DNA form, the CDR3 reads TGTGCCAGCAGCTTGCATGAGGGGGCACTGCGCTACATTCAGTACTTC. It encodes CASSLHEGALRYIQYF.

As for this clone: Other DNA sequences in this sample translate to the same CDR3. The chain joins TRBV10-1 to TRBJ2-2; D not resolved. The CDR3 extends over 13 amino acids. The V end was cut by 0 bases, the J end by 2 bases, with 1 base between. CDR1 is WNHNN, CDR2 SYGVQD, per germline (reference sequence). CDR3 sequence reads: CASSESNTGELFF. The CDR3 DNA reads TGCGCCAGCAGTGAGTCCAACACCGGGGAGCTGTTTTTT.

The chain links TRBV7-2 to TRBJ2-7; D is ambiguous. This CDR3 contains 11 residues. Germline V gene data show CDR1 as SGHTA and CDR2 as FQGNSA. Trimming took off 3 bases at V and 7 bases at J, with 7 bases between the two ends. CDR3 sequence (DNA): TGTGCCAGCAGCTTTACTGGGGAGCAGTACTTC. Protein product: CASSFTGEQYF.